The T cell receptor beta chain under discussion was sequenced for a study of cytomegalovirus exposure and HLA in healthy donors. General study results and limits: Segments of the TCR beta V type were, in most cases, productive about 90% or about 30% of the time in an earlier analysis.

This CDR3 is built from 14 residues. Germline CDR1 reads SGHTS; CDR2 reads YDEGEE. Trimming removed 4 bases from V and 2 bases from J, with 12 bases in between. Primers included in the PCR were 60 Vbeta and 13 Jbeta primers. The protocol was immunoSEQ multiplex PCR, while the TCRdb copy is restricted to in-frame clones and leaves out a portion. Among 82,000 or so clones listed, around a tenth were seen once. This clone came up a few times. What it binds is not known. The origin of this receptor is a man aged 55 to 69 in good health and CMV-seropositive. Material: PBMCs. The chain links TRBV5-8 to TRBJ2-5, with D possibly TRBD1 on 6 matching bases. CDR3: CASSLRQVQETQYF. CDR3 bases: TGTGCCAGCAGCCTTCGACAGGTTCAAGAGACCCAGTACTTC.